This T cell receptor beta chain originates from a study of T cell responses to AZD1222 COVID-19 vaccine. Libraries were prepared by immunoSEQ multiplex PCR; TCRdb keeps only in-frame clonotypes and omits some of them. The repertoire holds around 130,000 clones, with more than 85% as singletons. The V end was cut by 5 bases, the J end by 7 bases, with 17 bases between. Germline V gene sequence: CDR1 LNHDA, CDR2 SQIVND (reference sequence). The CDR3 loop spans 14 amino acids. The chain employs TRBV19 and TRBJ1-1; D perhaps matches TRBD1 (5 bases). This receptor was obtained from an adult who received the AZD1222 COVID-19 vaccine. The sample here was peripheral blood, taken 28 days after the second AZD1222 dose. The CDR3 sequence: CASSVNQGFNEAFF. The CDR3 region has the DNA TGTGCCAGTAGTGTCAATCAGGGCTTCAATGAAGCTTTCTTT. The variable domain in full, with the rest retrieved from reference TRBV19 and TRBJ1-1, is DGGITQSPKYLFRKEGQNVTLSCEQNLNHDAMYWYRQDPGQGLRLIYYSQIVNDFQKGDIAEGYSVSREKKESFPLTVTSAQKNPTAFYLCASSVNQGFNEAFFGQGTRLTVV.